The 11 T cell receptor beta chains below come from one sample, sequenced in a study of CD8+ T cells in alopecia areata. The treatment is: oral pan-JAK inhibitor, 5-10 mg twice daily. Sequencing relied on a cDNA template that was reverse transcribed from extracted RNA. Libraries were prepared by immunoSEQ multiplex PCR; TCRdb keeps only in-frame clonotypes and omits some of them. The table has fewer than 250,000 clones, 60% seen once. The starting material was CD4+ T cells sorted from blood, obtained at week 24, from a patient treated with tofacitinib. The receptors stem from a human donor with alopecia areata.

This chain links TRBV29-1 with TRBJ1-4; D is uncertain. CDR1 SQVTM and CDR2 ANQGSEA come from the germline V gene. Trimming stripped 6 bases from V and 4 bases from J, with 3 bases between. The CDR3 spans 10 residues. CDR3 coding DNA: TGCAGCGTCCATAATGAAAAACTGTTTTTT. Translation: CSVHNEKLFF.

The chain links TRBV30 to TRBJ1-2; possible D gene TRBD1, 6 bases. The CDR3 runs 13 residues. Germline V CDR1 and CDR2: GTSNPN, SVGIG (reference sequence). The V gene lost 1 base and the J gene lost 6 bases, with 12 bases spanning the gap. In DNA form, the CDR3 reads TGTGCCTGGAGTGAACGCAGGGGCAATGGCTACACCTTC. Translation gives CAWSERRGNGYTF. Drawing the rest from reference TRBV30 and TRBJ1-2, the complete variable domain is SQTIHQWPATLVQPVGSPLSLECTVEGTSNPNLYWYRQAAGRGLQLLFYSVGIGQISSEVPQNLSASRPQDRQFILSSKKLLLSDSGFYLCAWSERRGNGYTFGSGTRLTVV.

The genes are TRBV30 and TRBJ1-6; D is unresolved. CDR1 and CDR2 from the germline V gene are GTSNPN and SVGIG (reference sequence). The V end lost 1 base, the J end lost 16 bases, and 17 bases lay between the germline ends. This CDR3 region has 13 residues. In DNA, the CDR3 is TGTGCCTGGAGTGACGGACCGGGTACGGTGCTCCACTTT. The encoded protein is CAWSDGPGTVLHF.

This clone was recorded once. The CDR3 nucleotides read TGTGCCAGCAGCTTAATGGTCGGAGGGGGTGCTTTCTTT. It is translated as CASSLMVGGGAFF. The J gene is TRBJ1-1, the V gene TRBV7-3, with a possible D match to TRBD1 (6 bases). V was clipped by 1 base and J by 11 bases, with 14 bases between them. The germline gives CDR1 SGHTA, CDR2 FQGTGA. CDR3 size: 13 residues.

CDR3 amino acids: CASSAQGGQQTQYF. The CDR3 DNA reads TGTGCCAGCAGTGCCCAGGGAGGGCAACAGACCCAGTACTTC. The J gene is TRBJ2-5, the V gene TRBV6-1, with 7 bases identical to TRBD2. There are 14 residues in the CDR3. J lost 6 bases, V lost 4 bases, and 8 bases had no gene match. The germline V gene has CDR1 MNHNS and CDR2 SASEGT.

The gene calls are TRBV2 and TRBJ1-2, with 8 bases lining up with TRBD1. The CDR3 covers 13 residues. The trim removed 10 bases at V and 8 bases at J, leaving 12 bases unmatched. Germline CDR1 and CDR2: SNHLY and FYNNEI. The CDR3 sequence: CATQPQGAVGYTF. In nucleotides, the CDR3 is TGTGCCACCCAACCTCAGGGGGCGGTGGGCTACACCTTC.

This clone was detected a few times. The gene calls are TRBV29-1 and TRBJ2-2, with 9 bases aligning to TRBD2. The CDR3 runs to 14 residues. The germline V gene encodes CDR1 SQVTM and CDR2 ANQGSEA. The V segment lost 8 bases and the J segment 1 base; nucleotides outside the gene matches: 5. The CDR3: CSFRSGGNTGELFF. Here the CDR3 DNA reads TGCAGCTTCCGTAGCGGGGGGAACACCGGGGAGCTGTTTTTT.

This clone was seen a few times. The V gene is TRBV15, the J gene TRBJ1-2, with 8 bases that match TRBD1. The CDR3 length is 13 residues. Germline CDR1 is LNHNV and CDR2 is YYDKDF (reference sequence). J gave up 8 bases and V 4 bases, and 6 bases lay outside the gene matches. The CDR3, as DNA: TGTGCCACCAGCAAACGGACAGGGCAAGGCTACACCTTC. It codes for CATSKRTGQGYTF.

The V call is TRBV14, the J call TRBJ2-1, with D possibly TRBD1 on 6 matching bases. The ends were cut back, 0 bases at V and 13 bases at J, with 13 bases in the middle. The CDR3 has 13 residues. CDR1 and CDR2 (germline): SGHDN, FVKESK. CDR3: CASSQDWGQGQFF. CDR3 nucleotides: TGTGCCAGCAGCCAAGATTGGGGGCAGGGCCAGTTCTTC.

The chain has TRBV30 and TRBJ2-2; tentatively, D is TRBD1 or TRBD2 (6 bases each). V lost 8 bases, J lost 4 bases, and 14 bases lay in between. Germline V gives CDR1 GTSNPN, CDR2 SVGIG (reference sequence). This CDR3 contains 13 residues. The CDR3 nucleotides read TGTGCCCGGGGGCACGGGGGCACCGGGGAGCTGTTTTTT. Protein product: CARGHGGTGELFF.

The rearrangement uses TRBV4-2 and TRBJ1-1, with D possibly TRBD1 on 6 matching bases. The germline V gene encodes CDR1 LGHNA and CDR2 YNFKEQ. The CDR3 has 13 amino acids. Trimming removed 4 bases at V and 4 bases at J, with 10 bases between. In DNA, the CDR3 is TGTGCCAGCAGCCCACAGGGAAGCACTGAAGCTTTCTTT. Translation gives CASSPQGSTEAFF.